Shown below are 8 T cell receptor beta chains from a single sample sequenced in a study of blood T cell repertoires in COVID-19. Clones were read by immunoSEQ multiplex PCR, and TCRdb kept only the in-frame ones, dropping some. The data show about 94,000 clones, under 80% seen once. Sequencing was performed on peripheral blood. The origin of the receptors is a man aged 65 to 85 with COVID-19, enrolled during active disease.

This chain uses TRBV20-1 with TRBJ1-1; D gene unclear. The V end was cut by 1 base, the J end by 8 bases, with 8 bases between. Germline CDR1 and CDR2: DFQATT and SNEGSKA (reference sequence). The CDR3 has 11 amino acids. CDR3 bases: TGCAGTGCTAGAGCCTCGGTAGAAGCTTTCTTT. Translating gives CSARASVEAFF.

The rearrangement links TRBV6-5 to TRBJ2-7, with TRBD2 identical over 10 bases. Germline loops: CDR1 MNHEY, CDR2 SVGAGI. The CDR3 extends over 15 amino acids. J lost 1 base, V lost 6 bases, and 6 bases had no gene match. CDR3 in DNA: TGTGCCAGCAGAACAAATAGCGGGGGGTCCTACGAGCAGTACTTC. It encodes CASRTNSGGSYEQYF.

In DNA, the CDR3 is TGCGCCAGCAGCACGGGTGGTTCCCGCGCCTACGAGCAGTACTTC. This gives the protein CASSTGGSRAYEQYF. The rearrangement uses TRBV5-1 and TRBJ2-7; no clear D. Germline lookup yields CDR1 SGHRS and CDR2 YFSETQ. There are 15 residues in the CDR3. With 4 bases removed from V and 2 bases from J, the gap between germline ends came to 16 bases.

The V gene is TRBV19, the J gene TRBJ1-5; possibly TRBD1 for D (5 bases). In germline, CDR1 is LNHDA, CDR2 SQIVND (reference sequence). The CDR3 is made up of 15 amino acids. With 5 bases removed from V and 0 bases from J, the gap between germline ends came to 11 bases. CDR3 coding DNA: TGTGCCAGTAGTCTTAGGGGTTATAGCAATCAGCCCCAGCATTTT. Protein product: CASSLRGYSNQPQHF.

The CDR3 DNA follows: TGTGCCAGCAGCGTCTGGACTAGCATAGACAATGAGCAGTTCTTC. Residues: CASSVWTSIDNEQFF. The chain recombines TRBV9 with TRBJ2-1; 8 bases are shared with TRBD2. Per germline, CDR1 SGDLS and CDR2 YYNGEE. The CDR3 has 15 amino acids. V shed 2 bases and J 5 bases; nucleotides not matched to a gene: 6.

The sample holds a few counts of this clone. V and J are TRBV6-2 or TRBV6-3 and TRBJ2-4; 7 bases fit TRBD1. The V gene end was trimmed by 4 bases and the J gene end by 3 bases; junction bases not matched to a gene: 6. The CDR3 spans 15 residues. Germline loops: CDR1 MNHEY, CDR2 SVGEGT. The CDR3 region has the DNA TGTGCCAGCAGTTGGAACAGGGGTGGCAAAAACATTCAGTACTTC. It encodes CASSWNRGGKNIQYF.

This clone was seen many times. V usage is TRBV2 and J usage is TRBJ1-1; 10 positions agree with TRBD1. The CDR3 length is 15 residues. J gave up 5 bases and V 4 bases, and 7 bases lay outside the gene matches. Germline V CDR1 and CDR2: SNHLY, FYNNEI. In nucleotides, the CDR3 is TGTGCCAGCAGTGGTTTAGGACAGGGGGGAACTGAAGCTTTCTTT. It is translated as CASSGLGQGGTEAFF.

The chain employs TRBV27 and TRBJ2-7; TRBD1 matches 10 bases. The germline V gene encodes CDR1 MNHEY and CDR2 SMNVEV (reference sequence). V lost 8 bases to trimming and J lost 1 base; unmatched junction nucleotides: 11. This CDR3 region has 16 residues. CDR3 sequence: CASGALGDRGSYEQYF. In DNA, the CDR3 is TGTGCCAGCGGCGCCTTGGGGGACAGGGGATCCTACGAGCAGTACTTC.